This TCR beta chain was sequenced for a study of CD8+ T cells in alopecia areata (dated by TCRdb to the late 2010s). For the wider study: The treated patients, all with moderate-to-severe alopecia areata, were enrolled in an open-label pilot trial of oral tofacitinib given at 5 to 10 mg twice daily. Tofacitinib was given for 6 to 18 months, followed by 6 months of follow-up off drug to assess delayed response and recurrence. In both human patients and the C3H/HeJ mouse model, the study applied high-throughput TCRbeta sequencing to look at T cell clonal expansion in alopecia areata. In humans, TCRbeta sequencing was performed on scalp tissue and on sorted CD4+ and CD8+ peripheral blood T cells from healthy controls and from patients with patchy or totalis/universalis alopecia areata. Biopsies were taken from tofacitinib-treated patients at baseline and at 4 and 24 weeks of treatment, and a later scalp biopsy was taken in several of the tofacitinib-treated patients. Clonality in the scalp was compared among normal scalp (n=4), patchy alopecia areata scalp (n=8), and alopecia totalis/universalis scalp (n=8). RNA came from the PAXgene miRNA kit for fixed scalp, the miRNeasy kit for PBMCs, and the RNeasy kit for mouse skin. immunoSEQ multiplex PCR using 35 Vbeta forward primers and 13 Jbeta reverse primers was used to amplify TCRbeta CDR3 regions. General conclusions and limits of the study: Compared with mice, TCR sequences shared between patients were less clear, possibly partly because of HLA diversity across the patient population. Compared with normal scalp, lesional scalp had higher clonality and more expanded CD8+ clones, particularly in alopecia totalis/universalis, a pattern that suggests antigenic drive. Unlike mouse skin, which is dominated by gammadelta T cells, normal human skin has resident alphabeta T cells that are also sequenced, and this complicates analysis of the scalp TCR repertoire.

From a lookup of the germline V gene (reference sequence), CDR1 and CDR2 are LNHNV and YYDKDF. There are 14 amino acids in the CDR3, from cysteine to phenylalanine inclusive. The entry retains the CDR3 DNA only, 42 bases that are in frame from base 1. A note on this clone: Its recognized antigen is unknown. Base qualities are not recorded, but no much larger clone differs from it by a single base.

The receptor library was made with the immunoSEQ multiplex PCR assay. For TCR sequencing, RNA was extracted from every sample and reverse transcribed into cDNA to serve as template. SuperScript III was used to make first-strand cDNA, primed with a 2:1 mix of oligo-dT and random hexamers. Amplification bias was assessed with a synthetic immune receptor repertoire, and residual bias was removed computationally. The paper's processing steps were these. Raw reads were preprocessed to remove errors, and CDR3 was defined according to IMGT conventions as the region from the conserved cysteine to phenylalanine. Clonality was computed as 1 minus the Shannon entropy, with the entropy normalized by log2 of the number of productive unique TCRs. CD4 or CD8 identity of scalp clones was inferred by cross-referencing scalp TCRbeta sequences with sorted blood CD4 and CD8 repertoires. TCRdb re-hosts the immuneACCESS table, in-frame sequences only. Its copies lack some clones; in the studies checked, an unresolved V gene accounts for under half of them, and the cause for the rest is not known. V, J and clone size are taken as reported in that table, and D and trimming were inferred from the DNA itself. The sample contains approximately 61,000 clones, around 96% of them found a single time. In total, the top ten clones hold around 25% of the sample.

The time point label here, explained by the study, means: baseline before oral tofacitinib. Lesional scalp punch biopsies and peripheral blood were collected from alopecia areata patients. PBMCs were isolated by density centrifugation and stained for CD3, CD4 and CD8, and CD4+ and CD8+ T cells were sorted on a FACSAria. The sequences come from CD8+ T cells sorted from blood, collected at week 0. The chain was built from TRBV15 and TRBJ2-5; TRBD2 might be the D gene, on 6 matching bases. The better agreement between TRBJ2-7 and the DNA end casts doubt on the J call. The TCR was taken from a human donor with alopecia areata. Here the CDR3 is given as CATSSDGGLYEQYF. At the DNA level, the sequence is TGTGCCACCAGCTCGGACGGGGGTTTATACGAGCAGTACTTC.